The clone carrying this T cell receptor beta chain was recorded many times. Its antigen is undetermined. The sample originates from a study of T-cell reconstitution after alpha-beta-depleted transplantation in children. Study-level results: Several patients had high TCRbeta diversity at day 60; it came from surviving recipient T cells and thymic progenitors. T cells produced anew were the main source of T-cell counts and diversity one year after transplant. It was reported that alpha-beta T cells came from several hundred expanded graft clones (about two months after transplant).

The V gene's germline CDR1 is LGHDT and CDR2 YNNKEL (reference sequence). The CDR3 consists of 15 residues. Trimming took 0 bases from V and 9 from J; bases not matched to a gene: 7. Researchers prepared the TCRbeta library using unique molecular identifiers, the study reports. TCRdb independently ran MiXCR on the PCR reads; one entry per CDR3 protein. Of over 150,000 distinct CDR3 sequences in the sample, approximately 6.9% were seen once. This sample comprised PBMCs, obtained before TCRalphabeta/CD19-depleted stem cell transplant. This clonotype was sampled from a boy aged 2 to 10 with acute lymphoblastic leukemia, due to receive a stem cell transplant. The genes are TRBV3-1 and TRBJ2-1, with 8 bases matching TRBD2. The CDR3 sequence is CASSQDWSGGGEQFF. The DNA for the CDR3 is TGTGCCAGCAGCCAAGATTGGAGCGGGGGCGGTGAGCAGTTCTTC.